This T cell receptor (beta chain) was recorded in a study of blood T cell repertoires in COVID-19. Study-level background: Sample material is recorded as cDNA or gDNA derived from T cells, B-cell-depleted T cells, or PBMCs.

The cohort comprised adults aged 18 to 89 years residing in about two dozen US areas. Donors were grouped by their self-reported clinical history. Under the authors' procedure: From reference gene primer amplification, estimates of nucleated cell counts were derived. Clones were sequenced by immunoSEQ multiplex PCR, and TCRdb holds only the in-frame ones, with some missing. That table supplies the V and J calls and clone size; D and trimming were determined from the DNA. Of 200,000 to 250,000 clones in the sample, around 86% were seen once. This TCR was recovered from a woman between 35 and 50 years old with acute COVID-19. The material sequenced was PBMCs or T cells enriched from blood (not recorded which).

DNA for the CDR3: TGTGCCAGTACCGTATGGGGGGGTGAAGCTTTCTTT. Its protein is CASTVWGGEAFF. The chain employs TRBV6-5 and TRBJ1-1; TRBD1 is a possible D gene (5 bases). The CDR3 sequence is 12 residues long. Germline V gene sequence: CDR1 MNHEY, CDR2 SVGAGI. V dropped 9 bases and J dropped 7 bases, with 15 bases sitting between them.